This TCR beta chain was identified during a study of control samples from healthy donors and cancer patients. Sequenced by immunoSEQ multiplex PCR; TCRdb stores in-frame clones only, minus some. Altogether fewer than 200,000 clones are present, 85% to 90% being singletons, with the ten largest covering 1.3% to 1.5%. CDR1 SGHDT and CDR2 YYEEEE come from the germline V gene. V shed 4 bases and J shed 5 bases, with 9 bases lying between them. CDR3 size: 12 residues. This chain uses TRBV5-6 with TRBJ2-5; D remains ambiguous. This TCR derives from a woman in her forties or fifties in good health. The sequenced material came from blood. CDR3 bases: TGTGCCAGCAGCCCGGCTTCGGAGACCCAGTACTTC. Protein: CASSPASETQYF.